The 4 T cell receptor beta chains below all came from one sample that was sequenced in a study of T cells in Graves' hyperthyroidism and ophthalmopathy (dated by TCRdb to the late 2010s). Library construction relied on multiplex PCR. The instrument given in TCRdb is Illumina HiSeq 2000. Amplification of TCR beta CDR3 regions was carried out from RNA transcripts. A first-round RT-PCR of the TCR CDR3 used the HTBI primer set with the Qiagen OneStep RT-PCR kit. Using fastp trimming at Q25 and MiXCR clonotype assembly, TCRdb reanalyzed the public sequencing data and kept in-frame beta chains. Merged by CDR3 protein, the rows form single entries marked with the most common genes and DNA. The sample contains about 600,000 distinct CDR3 sequences, 14% of them found a single time. 7.1% of the sample is held by the ten biggest clonotypes. Source material: blood. The source of these receptors is a woman aged 18 to 35 with Graves' ophthalmopathy.

This clonotype was seen many times. The V call is TRBV19, the J call TRBJ2-1; TRBD1 matches at 8 bases. After removal of 1 base from V and 4 bases from J, the junction contained 6 bases not matched to a gene. Germline values: CDR1 LNHDA, CDR2 SQIVND (reference sequence). There are 16 residues in the CDR3. The CDR3 nucleotides read TGTGCCAGTAGTATAGCCCAGGGGGCAACTTACAATGAGCAGTTCTTC. This encodes CASSIAQGATYNEQFF.

The J gene is TRBJ1-5, the V gene TRBV2; 10 bases line up with TRBD1. The V gene's germline CDR1 is SNHLY and CDR2 FYNNEI. Losses at the gene ends were 8 bases for V and 4 bases for J; bases not matched to a gene: 8. The CDR3 extends over 15 amino acids. The chain's CDR3 is CASLAGTGVNQPQHF. The DNA of the CDR3 is TGTGCCAGCCTCGCCGGGACAGGGGTTAATCAGCCCCAGCATTTT.

This clonotype was seen many times. The V gene is TRBV5-6, the J gene TRBJ2-1; 15 bases map to TRBD2. The CDR3 loop spans 14 amino acids. J lost 12 bases, V lost 2 bases, and 3 bases had no gene match. Germline assignment: CDR1 SGHDT and CDR2 YYEEEE. The CDR3 region has the DNA TGTGCCAGCAGCTTCGGACTAGCGGGAGGGGGGCAGTTCTTC. Translated: CASSFGLAGGGQFF. Together with reference TRBV5-6 and TRBJ2-1, the CDR3 gives the full variable domain: DAGVTQSPTHLIKTRGQQVTLRCSPKSGHDTVSWYQQALGQGPQFIFQYYEEEERQRGNFPDRFSGHQFPNYSSELNVNALLLGDSALYLCASSFGLAGGGQFFGPGTRLTVL.

This clonotype was counted ten times or more. The genes are TRBV2 and TRBJ2-3; a weak D match, TRBD2 (6 bases). The CDR3 is made up of 13 amino acids. The V end lost 8 bases, the J end lost 1 base, and 10 bases lay between the germline ends. Germline V gene sequence: CDR1 SNHLY, CDR2 FYNNEI. CDR3 in DNA: TGTGCCAGCCGGGACTCGCGCACAGATACGCAGTATTTT. Its protein product is CASRDSRTDTQYF.